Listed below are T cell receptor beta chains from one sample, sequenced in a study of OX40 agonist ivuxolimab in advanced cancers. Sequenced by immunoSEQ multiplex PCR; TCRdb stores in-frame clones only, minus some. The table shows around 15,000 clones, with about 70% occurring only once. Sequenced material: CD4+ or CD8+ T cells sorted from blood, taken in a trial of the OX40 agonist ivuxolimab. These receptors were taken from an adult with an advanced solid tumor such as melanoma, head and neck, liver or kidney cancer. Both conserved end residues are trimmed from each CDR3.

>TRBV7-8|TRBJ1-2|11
ASSYRAYYGYT
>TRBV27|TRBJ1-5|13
ASSLAGRQGQPQH
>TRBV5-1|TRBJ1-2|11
ASSLSENYGYT
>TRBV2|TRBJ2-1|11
ASIPAGGVEQF
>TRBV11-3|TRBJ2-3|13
ASNCGGAGTDTQY
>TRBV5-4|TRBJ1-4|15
ASSQGPPGGTNEKLF
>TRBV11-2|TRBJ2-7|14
ASSLDRSAGSYEQY
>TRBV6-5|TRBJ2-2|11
ASTAGVTGELF
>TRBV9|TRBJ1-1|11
ASSVGTATEAF
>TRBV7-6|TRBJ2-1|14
ASSPRAGGLYNEQF
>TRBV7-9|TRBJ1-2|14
ASSLIGQGPNYGYT
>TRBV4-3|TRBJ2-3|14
ASSQAAGLYTDTQY